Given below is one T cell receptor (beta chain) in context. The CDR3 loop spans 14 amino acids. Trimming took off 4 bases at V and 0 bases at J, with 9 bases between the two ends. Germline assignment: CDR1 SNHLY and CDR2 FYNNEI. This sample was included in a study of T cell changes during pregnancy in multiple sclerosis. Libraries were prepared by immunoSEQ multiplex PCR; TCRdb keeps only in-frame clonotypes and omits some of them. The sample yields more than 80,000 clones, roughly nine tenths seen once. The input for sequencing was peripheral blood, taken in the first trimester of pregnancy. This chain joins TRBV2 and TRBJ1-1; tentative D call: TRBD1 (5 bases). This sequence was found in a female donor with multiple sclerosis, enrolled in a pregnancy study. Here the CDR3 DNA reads TGTGCCAGCAGTGTGGGCAGGGTGAACACTGAAGCTTTCTTT. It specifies CASSVGRVNTEAFF.